A selection of T cell receptor beta chains follows, all from one sample in a study of blood T cell repertoires in COVID-19. Profiled with immunoSEQ multiplex PCR; TCRdb holds only in-frame clones, not every one. The sample has more than 200,000 clones; 80% to 95% are singletons. The specimen was PBMCs or T cells enriched from blood (not recorded which). These receptors all stem from a woman under 30 who had recovered from COVID-19. The CDR3 runs from the conserved cysteine through the conserved F or W. D genes are given only for firm matches. Some rows mark clone size as missing; the rest say once, few, many or name a class of expanded clone.

D,V,size,J,DNA,CDR3
TRBD1,TRBV20-1,NA,TRBJ1-5,TGCAGTGCTAGTGGGACAGTCAATCAGCCCCAGCATTTT,CSASGTVNQPQHF
NA,TRBV27,NA,TRBJ1-4,TGTGCCAGCAAGCGGAGCAGCGAGGGTGAAAAACTGTTTTTT,CASKRSSEGEKLFF
NA,TRBV7-2,NA,TRBJ2-7,TGTGCCAGCAGCTTCAGCAGGGCCTACGAGCAGTACTTC,CASSFSRAYEQYF
TRBD1,TRBV2,NA,TRBJ1-3,TGTGCCAGCAGGGACAGGGGGGACTCTGGAAACACCATATATTTT,CASRDRGDSGNTIYF
NA,TRBV20-1,NA,TRBJ2-7,TGCAGTGCTAGTCCGGGGATCGAGCAGTACTTC,CSASPGIEQYF
NA,TRBV9,NA,TRBJ1-5,TGTGCCAGCAGCGTTGGGGCCGGAGGCAATCAGCCCCAGCATTTT,CASSVGAGGNQPQHF
TRBD1,TRBV5-1,NA,TRBJ1-3,TGCGCCAGCAGGCCGACAGGGGACTCTGGAAACACCATATATTTT,CASRPTGDSGNTIYF
NA,TRBV24-1,NA,TRBJ2-5,TGTGCCACCAGTGATTTGGCTAGAGAGACCCAGTACTTC,CATSDLARETQYF
TRBD1,TRBV5-1,NA,TRBJ1-6,TGCGCCAGCAGACCTGACAGGGTGAATTCACCCCTCCACTTT,CASRPDRVNSPLHF
TRBD1,TRBV13,few,TRBJ1-2,TGTGCCAGCAGCCCTGGGACAGGAGTTAACTATGGCTACACCTTC,CASSPGTGVNYGYTF
TRBD1,TRBV6-5,NA,TRBJ2-1,TGTGCCAGCAACGGACAGGGTGGGCAGTTCTTC,CASNGQGGQFF
NA,TRBV3-1/TRBV3-2,NA,TRBJ1-1,TGTGCCAGCAGCCAAGCGGACACCGAAGCTTTCTTT,CASSQADTEAFF
TRBD1,TRBV5-1,NA,TRBJ1-2,TGCGCCAGCAGCCCGGGACAGAGCTATGGCTACACCTTC,CASSPGQSYGYTF
NA,TRBV29-1,NA,TRBJ1-1,TGCAGCGTTGAAAGGACAGCGGACACTGAAGCTTTCTTT,CSVERTADTEAFF
TRBD2,TRBV4-2,few,TRBJ2-1,TGTGCCAGCAGCCAGGCGAGCGGGATCAGGAATGAGCAGTTCTTC,CASSQASGIRNEQFF
TRBD1,TRBV7-6,NA,TRBJ1-3,TGTGCCAGCAGCGCGAACGGACAGGCTGGAAACACCATATATTTT,CASSANGQAGNTIYF
NA,TRBV5-1,NA,TRBJ1-3,TGCGCCAGCAGCCTGGGGGCCAAACAATCACCCACCATATATTTT,CASSLGAKQSPTIYF
NA,TRBV4-1,NA,TRBJ1-1,TGCGCCAGCAGCCAAGATGTTGGGACTACTTTCAGTGAAGCTTTCTTT,CASSQDVGTTFSEAFF
NA,TRBV12-3/TRBV12-4,NA,TRBJ1-2,TGTGCCAGCAGTCTCGACCCAGGTCGGGGCTACACCTTC,CASSLDPGRGYTF
TRBD2,TRBV5-5,NA,TRBJ2-3,TGTGCCAGCAGCTTGCCAGCGGGGCGGATCACAGATACGCAGTATTTT,CASSLPAGRITDTQYF
TRBD2,TRBV6-4,few,TRBJ2-3,TGTGCCAGCAGTGCTAGCGGGAGCACAGATACGCAGTATTTT,CASSASGSTDTQYF
NA,TRBV6-2/TRBV6-3,NA,TRBJ1-2,TGTGCCAGCAGTCCCTACCTTGCGTCCAACTATGGCTACACCTTC,CASSPYLASNYGYTF
NA,TRBV6-1,NA,TRBJ1-2,TGTGCCAGCAGTGAAGCGGTTCAGGGCCATGGCTACACCTTC,CASSEAVQGHGYTF
TRBD1,TRBV18,NA,TRBJ2-3,TGTGCCAGCTCACCACCGGCGGGACAGGGACCAGATACGCAGTATTTT,CASSPPAGQGPDTQYF
TRBD1,TRBV19,NA,TRBJ1-1,TGTGCCAGTCGGGACAGGGGGAACACTGAAGCTTTCTTT,CASRDRGNTEAFF
TRBD2,TRBV10-3,NA,TRBJ2-1,TGTGCCATCAGAACGGACGGGGAGCGGGGGAGCTACAATGAGCAGTTCTTC,CAIRTDGERGSYNEQFF
NA,TRBV5-6,NA,TRBJ2-2,TGTGCCAGCAGCCCCAAGGAGGCGGTGAACACCGGGGAGCTGTTTTTT,CASSPKEAVNTGELFF
TRBD1,TRBV28,NA,TRBJ2-3,TGTGCCAGCAGTCGACCGGGACAGGGGAAAGATACGCAGTATTTT,CASSRPGQGKDTQYF
NA,TRBV5-6,NA,TRBJ1-2,TGTGCCAGCTGTCGTGGGGGCCAGTATGGCTACACCTTC,CASCRGGQYGYTF
NA,TRBV5-1,NA,TRBJ1-1,TGCGCCAGCAGCTTGGCCGGGGGTCCTGAAGCTTTCTTT,CASSLAGGPEAFF
NA,TRBV24-1,NA,TRBJ2-2,TGTGCCACCAGTGATCAAAACACCGGGGAGCTGTTTTTT,CATSDQNTGELFF
TRBD1,TRBV5-1,NA,TRBJ1-2,TGCGCCAGCAGCGGACAGGCCGGGGGCTACACCTTC,CASSGQAGGYTF
TRBD1,TRBV6-1,NA,TRBJ1-2,TGTGCCAGCAGTGAACCGGGACAGGGAATGAATGGCTACACCTTC,CASSEPGQGMNGYTF
TRBD1,TRBV2,NA,TRBJ1-1,TGTGCCACTGAAGGACAGGGGGCAGGGTACACTGAAGCTTTCTTT,CATEGQGAGYTEAFF
NA,TRBV5-1,NA,TRBJ1-1,TGCGCCAGCAGAGGTTTCGGGGGGCGCGGCACTGAAGCTTTCTTT,CASRGFGGRGTEAFF
NA,TRBV10-3,NA,TRBJ1-2,TGTGCCGCGGGATTCTATGGCTACACCTTC,CAAGFYGYTF
TRBD1,TRBV11-2,NA,TRBJ2-7,TGTGCCAGCAGCTATACGACAGGGGCTCTGGGCGAGCAGTACTTC,CASSYTTGALGEQYF
TRBD2,TRBV5-4,NA,TRBJ2-2,TGTGCCAGCAGCTTGGCTGGACTAGGCTTATACGGGGAGCTGTTTTTT,CASSLAGLGLYGELFF
TRBD2,TRBV7-9,NA,TRBJ2-1,TGTGCCAGCAGCACGACAAATCACCAACTAGCGGGGGGGCGTTTACCCTCCTACAATGAGCAGTTCTTC,CASSTTNHQLAGGRLPSYNEQFF
NA,TRBV27,NA,TRBJ2-7,TGTGCCAGCAGTCTGGCGGGACGCTACGAGCAGTACTTC,CASSLAGRYEQYF
NA,TRBV4-1,NA,TRBJ1-6,TGCGCCAGCAGCCAAGCGCCAAGCTACTCACCCCTCCACTTT,CASSQAPSYSPLHF
NA,TRBV11-3,NA,TRBJ2-1,TGTGCCAGCAGCTTAGAAGGTAGCCCGGGGTCCGTTGAGCAGTTCTTC,CASSLEGSPGSVEQFF
TRBD2,TRBV5-1,NA,TRBJ2-1,TGCGCCAGCAGCTTTAGCGGGGGCTCCTACAATGAGCAGTTCTTC,CASSFSGGSYNEQFF
TRBD1,TRBV6-5,NA,TRBJ1-2,TGTGCCAGCAGTTACTCGACAGGGCCCTATGGCTACACCTTC,CASSYSTGPYGYTF
NA,TRBV4-1,NA,TRBJ1-1,TGCGCCAGCAGCCAAGTGATTCGACAGAACACTGAAGCTTTCTTT,CASSQVIRQNTEAFF
TRBD1,TRBV29-1,NA,TRBJ2-2,TGCGGAGCGTTACAGGGGGCGGTGACCGGGGAGCTGTTTTTT,CGALQGAVTGELFF
TRBD1,TRBV6-5,once,TRBJ1-6,TGTGCCAGCACCGACAGGGGTTATAATTCACCCCTCCACTTT,CASTDRGYNSPLHF
TRBD2,TRBV28,NA,TRBJ2-1,TGTGCCAGCAGTTTAGGACGGGAGGGTGAGCAGTTCTTC,CASSLGREGEQFF
TRBD2,TRBV7-3,NA,TRBJ2-3,TGTGCCAGCAGCTTAAATCCGGGAGGCGGCGCAGATACGCAGTATTTT,CASSLNPGGGADTQYF
TRBD1,TRBV5-1,once,TRBJ1-1,TGCGCCAGCAGCTTGGGACAGGGGTTGAACACTGAAGCTTTCTTT,CASSLGQGLNTEAFF
NA,TRBV5-1,NA,TRBJ2-1,TGCGCCAGCAGCTTGATCGATCTAATCGATGAGCAGTTCTTC,CASSLIDLIDEQFF
NA,TRBV11-2,NA,TRBJ2-3,TGTGCCAGCAGCTTCGTGGGGCGAGGCCCAGATACGCAGTATTTT,CASSFVGRGPDTQYF
NA,TRBV7-9,NA,TRBJ2-5,TGTGCCAGCGCCTGGTCGGGAACCCAGGGGTCCCAGTACTTC,CASAWSGTQGSQYF